This T cell receptor (beta chain) was sequenced in a study of cytotoxic CD8 clonotypes in ibrutinib-treated CLL. This CDR3 is 16 amino acids long. Germline CDR1 is SEHNR and CDR2 is FQNEAQ (reference sequence). The V gene lost 6 bases and the J gene lost 4 bases, with 19 bases spanning the gap. Sequencing used immunoSEQ multiplex PCR; TCRdb keeps in-frame clones, though not all of them. The sample records hundreds of thousands of clones, under 80% being singletons. The source is a human donor with chronic lymphocytic leukemia. The specimen was PBMCs, collected after 24 months of ibrutinib treatment. The rearrangement joins TRBV7-9 to TRBJ1-3; D unresolved. This CDR3 reads CASRTFEAKGGNTIYF. In DNA form, the CDR3 reads TGTGCCAGCAGGACCTTCGAGGCAAAGGGAGGAAACACCATATATTTT. Filled out from reference TRBV7-9 and TRBJ1-3, the complete variable domain reads DTGVSQNPRHKITKRGQNVTFRCDPISEHNRLYWYRQTLGQGPEFLTYFQNEAQLEKSRLLSDRFSAERPKGSFSTLEIQRTEQGDSAMYLCASRTFEAKGGNTIYFGEGSWLTVV.